This is a list of T cell receptor beta chains from one sample in a study of blood T cell repertoires in COVID-19. The data were produced by immunoSEQ multiplex PCR, yet TCRdb's version contains in-frame clones alone and is incomplete. Among some 270,000 clones listed, 80% to 95% were seen once. Sequencing was done on a sample of PBMCs or T cells enriched from blood (not recorded which). These receptors came from a man aged 35 to 55 who had been exposed to COVID-19. CDR3s include the opening cysteine and the closing phenylalanine or tryptophan. D genes are given only for firm matches.

v_call	d_call	j_call	cdr3_aa
TRBV28	-	TRBJ1-5	CASSLPGNQPQHF
TRBV11-1	TRBD2	TRBJ2-1	CASSSRTSGLYNEQFF
TRBV27	TRBD1	TRBJ2-7	CASSLGDSSYEQYF
TRBV28	TRBD1	TRBJ2-4	CASRPTGGERKTKNIQYF
TRBV5-4	-	TRBJ1-1	CASSADFRPGTEAFF
TRBV5-4	-	TRBJ2-5	CASSWTERGTQYF
TRBV29-1	TRBD1	TRBJ2-7	CSVGRGTGDSGEQYF
TRBV19	TRBD2	TRBJ2-3	CASSLNLVREGRTDTQYF
TRBV28	TRBD1	TRBJ2-3	CASSFRTGVVQGTQYF
TRBV12-3/TRBV12-4	TRBD1	TRBJ2-1	CASRRDSFYEQFF
TRBV10-3	TRBD1	TRBJ2-2	CAISDLWTGRTGELFF
TRBV7-6	TRBD1	TRBJ2-7	CASSQGQGGNYEQYF
TRBV30	-	TRBJ2-1	CAWARKINEQFF
TRBV19	-	TRBJ2-2	CASYGATTGELFF
TRBV6-1	TRBD2	TRBJ2-1	CASSEAASGSWDEQFF
TRBV21-1	-	TRBJ2-5	CASSSSLFSEPPRGETQYF
TRBV5-4	-	TRBJ2-7	CASSLGLEGEQYF
TRBV5-6	TRBD2	TRBJ2-1	CASSDGTSINNEQFF
TRBV19	-	TRBJ1-4	CASSRGATNEKLFF
TRBV27	-	TRBJ1-1	CASSLRVDTEAFF
TRBV30	-	TRBJ2-1	CAWSRLEFNEQFF
TRBV30	-	TRBJ2-5	CAWKSPYQETQYF
TRBV5-1	-	TRBJ2-3	CASSPGRVQADTQYF
TRBV15	-	TRBJ2-1	CATSREFLGSLYNEQFF
TRBV19	-	TRBJ2-5	CASSIGRPQETQYF
TRBV13	-	TRBJ2-5	CASSLSTTEETQYF
TRBV7-9	-	TRBJ2-2	CASSSPRGGTGELFF
TRBV7-2	-	TRBJ1-5	CASSLVGGPNQPQHF
TRBV7-6	-	TRBJ2-1	CASSLDLGSSYNEQFF
TRBV3-1/TRBV3-2	TRBD2	TRBJ2-7	CASSQDLLAGGEQYF
TRBV19	-	TRBJ1-1	CASSIGARAGVRAFF
TRBV28	TRBD1	TRBJ1-1	CASSRRGQGWSDEAFF
TRBV19	TRBD1	TRBJ1-1	CASSPRDRVDTEAFF
TRBV9	-	TRBJ1-2	CASSVFDQYPRGLQGYTF
TRBV6-5	TRBD1	TRBJ1-5	CASSIDRGDQPQHF
TRBV11-2	TRBD1	TRBJ2-1	CASSLSRTGNIFNEQFF
TRBV18	TRBD1	TRBJ1-5	CASSPTGGNQPQHF
TRBV3-1/TRBV3-2	-	TRBJ1-1	CASSPGRNTEAFF
TRBV28	TRBD2	TRBJ2-7	CASSLRDRGLAGESEQYF
TRBV30	-	TRBJ1-5	CAWSGGGGSGPQHF
TRBV29-1	-	TRBJ2-7	CSVGEGAGEQYF